This entry lists 24 T cell receptor beta chains sequenced from one sample in a study of beta chain features in type 1 diabetes (dated by TCRdb to 2016 to 2019). Library preparation used the immunoSEQ multiplex PCR assay. The entire isolated RNA was reverse transcribed using the High Capacity cDNA Reverse Transcription Kit, and thus expressed TCRB transcripts were sequenced. The table comes from immuneACCESS by way of TCRdb, which keeps in-frame sequences with V and J called. Part of the clones is missing from these tables; in studies checked, under half for an unresolved V gene and the rest for unknown reasons. This sample holds hundreds of thousands of clones; roughly 70% were observed only once. The ten most abundant clones make up almost 0.055% of the sample. The material sequenced was naive CD4+ T cells from blood. The cell subset or site label here, explained by the study, means: true naive CD4+ T cells. The receptors stem from a man aged 30 to 45 in good health.

V gene TRBV7-2 combines with J gene TRBJ2-7; D is perhaps TRBD2 (6 bases). Germline loops: CDR1 SGHTA, CDR2 FQGNSA. V was trimmed by 3 bases and J by 6 bases, leaving 9 bases between them. The CDR3 sequence is 12 residues long. DNA for the CDR3: TGTGCCAGCAGCTTTCAGGGAGGCGAGCAGTACTTC. Translating it yields CASSFQGGEQYF.

This chain connects TRBV18 to TRBJ2-1; TRBD2 aligns across 9 bases. The germline V gene encodes CDR1 KGHSH and CDR2 LQKENI. Trimming cost V 8 bases and J 6 bases; bases outside gene matches: 8. This CDR3 has 14 amino acids. This CDR3 is CASQNSGGRNEQFF. The CDR3 DNA reads as TGTGCCAGCCAAAATAGCGGGGGCCGCAATGAGCAGTTCTTC.

The V and J genes are TRBV30 and TRBJ2-2, with a tentative D call TRBD2 (5 bases). The germline CDR1 and CDR2 sequences are GTSNPN and SVGIG (reference sequence). The germline V and J ends were trimmed by 0 bases and 7 bases, with 9 bases remaining between them. CDR3 size: 13 residues. CDR3 DNA: TGTGCCTGGAGTGTAGGTGGGAGCGGGGAGCTGTTTTTT. Encoded protein: CAWSVGGSGELFF.

This chain connects TRBV4-3 to TRBJ2-7; the D is unclear. The CDR3 runs 14 residues. Trimming stripped 2 bases from V and 6 bases from J, with 14 bases between. CDR1 and CDR2 (germline): LGHNA, YSLEER. The CDR3 nucleotides are TGCGCCAGCAGCCAAAGGCAAGGCCTGGGCGAGCAGTACTTC. Its protein is CASSQRQGLGEQYF.

V is TRBV7-2 and J is TRBJ2-3, with 8 bases identical to TRBD1. The ends lost 5 bases at V and 3 bases at J; junction bases unmatched: 13. Looked up from germline, CDR1 is SGHTA and CDR2 is FQGNSA. The CDR3 is made up of 17 amino acids. CDR3: CASSIRTGRFLTDTQYF. The CDR3 nucleotides read TGTGCCAGCAGCATCAGGACAGGGAGGTTTCTGACAGATACGCAGTATTTT.

This clone was seen a handful of times. The rearrangement links TRBV30 to TRBJ1-1; D is perhaps TRBD1 (5 bases). The CDR3 extends over 16 amino acids. Per the germline V gene, CDR1 is GTSNPN and CDR2 is SVGIG (reference sequence). Trimming cost V 3 bases and J 4 bases, with 21 bases left between them. The CDR3, as DNA: TGTGCCTGGAGGCGAACTGGGACCTGGGTAGGCACTGAAGCTTTCTTT. This encodes CAWRRTGTWVGTEAFF.

This clone was detected a few times. The sample has other DNA sequences that encode this CDR3 too. This chain connects TRBV30 to TRBJ2-3; D possibly corresponds to TRBD2 (5 bases). V was shortened by 4 bases and J by 3 bases, with 8 bases between the two germline ends. From germline, CDR1 is GTSNPN and CDR2 SVGIG (reference sequence). The CDR3 extends over 12 amino acids. CDR3 in amino acids: CAWTPGTDTQYF. In nucleotides, the CDR3 is TGTGCCTGGACCCCGGGGACAGATACGCAGTATTTT.

The rearrangement uses TRBV29-1 and TRBJ1-1; D gene unclear. The V end lost 2 bases, the J end lost 5 bases, and 6 bases lay between the germline ends. The CDR3 totals 11 residues. Germline lookup yields CDR1 SQVTM and CDR2 ANQGSEA. The CDR3 is CSVETRTEAFF. DNA for the CDR3: TGCAGCGTTGAAACGAGGACTGAAGCTTTCTTT.

This chain joins TRBV29-1 and TRBJ1-2, with no clear D. This CDR3 is built from 12 residues. Germline V gene data show CDR1 as SQVTM and CDR2 as ANQGSEA. V dropped 7 bases and J dropped 2 bases, with 11 bases sitting between them. The CDR3 loop reads CSAQGSNYGYTF. The CDR3, as DNA: TGCAGCGCCCAAGGGAGCAACTATGGCTACACCTTC.

V gene TRBV7-2 combines with J gene TRBJ2-1; possible D gene TRBD1, 6 bases. V was pared by 7 bases and J by 0 bases, with 13 bases between. CDR3 size: 15 residues. Looked up from germline, CDR1 is SGHTA and CDR2 is FQGNSA. The CDR3 protein is CASTQGTNSYNEQFF. Written as DNA, the CDR3 is TGTGCCAGCACTCAGGGGACGAACTCCTACAATGAGCAGTTCTTC.

The chain recombines TRBV10-3 with TRBJ2-3; unclear D gene. The germline V and J ends were trimmed by 2 bases and 6 bases, with 6 bases remaining between them. The CDR3 sequence is 12 residues long. From germline, CDR1 is ENHRY and CDR2 SYGVKD. CDR3 in amino acids: CAISEKQDTQYF. The CDR3 coding sequence is TGTGCCATCAGTGAGAAGCAGGATACGCAGTATTTT.

The V gene is TRBV7-2, the J gene TRBJ2-2; D is ambiguous. This CDR3 is 13 amino acids long. V was trimmed by 4 bases and J by 4 bases, leaving 7 bases between them. Germline V CDR1 and CDR2: SGHTA, FQGNSA. The CDR3 bases are TGTGCCAGCAGCTCCGACTTCACCGGGGAGCTGTTTTTT. Residues: CASSSDFTGELFF.

The chain joins TRBV29-1 to TRBJ2-4, with a weak D call TRBD1 (5 bases). CDR3 size: 10 residues. Germline V gives CDR1 SQVTM, CDR2 ANQGSEA. V lost 7 bases and J lost 16, with 17 bases in between. The CDR3 region is CSAPLGHHYF. The CDR3 DNA is TGCAGCGCTCCATTAGGACACCACTACTTC.

This sequence joins TRBV18 and TRBJ2-5; 7 bases line up with TRBD2. Germline-derived CDR1 and CDR2 are KGHSH and LQKENI. The CDR3 is 15 amino acids. After removal of 3 bases from V and 5 bases from J, the junction contained 9 bases not matched to a gene. In DNA form, the CDR3 reads TGTGCCAGCTCACCGCGGGGAGGGATTGGCGAGACCCAGTACTTC. Its translation: CASSPRGGIGETQYF.

This clone has a single count. The rearrangement links TRBV9 to TRBJ2-7, with D hard to call. Germline CDR1 SGDLS, CDR2 YYNGEE. V lost 0 bases and J lost 2, with 6 bases in between. The CDR3 is made up of 13 amino acids. In nucleotides, the CDR3 is TGTGCCAGCAGCGTAGGAGACACCTACGAGCAGTACTTC. It codes for CASSVGDTYEQYF.

The chain employs TRBV6-6 and TRBJ2-1; the D is unclear. V lost 8 bases and J lost 0, with 8 bases in between. This CDR3 has 13 amino acids. Germline V gene data show CDR1 as MNHNY and CDR2 as SVGAGI (reference sequence). The CDR3 region has the DNA TGTGCCAGCTCCGGAGACTCCTACAATGAGCAGTTCTTC. Translation: CASSGDSYNEQFF.

The chain links TRBV20-1 to TRBJ2-5; no clear D. V was shortened by 6 bases and J by 1 base, with 6 bases between the two germline ends. Germline lookup yields CDR1 DFQATT and CDR2 SNEGSKA (reference sequence). The CDR3 is made up of 11 amino acids. CDR3 bases: TGCAGTGCAGGGCTCCAAGAGACCCAGTACTTC. This translates into CSAGLQETQYF.

This chain joins TRBV30 and TRBJ2-5; 7 nucleotides line up with TRBD2. Trimming cost V 5 bases and J 4 bases; bases outside gene matches: 7. Germline assignment: CDR1 GTSNPN and CDR2 SVGIG (reference sequence). The CDR3 covers 13 residues. The CDR3 region is CAWASGKGETQYF. The CDR3 DNA is TGTGCCTGGGCCAGCGGGAAGGGAGAGACCCAGTACTTC.

This chain joins TRBV2 and TRBJ1-1; D not certain. This CDR3 spans 12 amino acids. Trimming stripped 9 bases from V and 0 bases from J, with 8 bases between. Germline CDR1 is SNHLY and CDR2 is FYNNEI. The CDR3 region is CASQSLNTEAFF. CDR3 nucleotides: TGTGCCAGTCAAAGTCTGAACACTGAAGCTTTCTTT.

The rearrangement uses TRBV5-1 and TRBJ2-5, with D possibly matching TRBD2 (6 bases). Trimming pared 4 bases from V and 1 base from J, leaving 17 bases between. This CDR3 has 16 amino acids. In germline, CDR1 is SGHRS, CDR2 YFSETQ. CDR3 residues: CASSLNAGSGQETQYF. The CDR3 nucleotides are TGCGCCAGCAGCCTGAACGCGGGATCGGGCCAAGAGACCCAGTACTTC.

The chain employs TRBV29-1 and TRBJ2-1; the match to TRBD2 covers 10 bases. V dropped 7 bases and J dropped 9; count of bases not matched to a gene: 9. This CDR3 spans 13 amino acids. Germline lookup yields CDR1 SQVTM and CDR2 ANQGSEA. The CDR3 nucleotides are TGCAGCGCAGACTGGACTAGCGGCCTTGAGCAGTTCTTC. The encoded protein is CSADWTSGLEQFF.

This clone was seen a few times. V and J are TRBV30 and TRBJ1-2, with D possibly matching TRBD1 (5 bases). CDR1 and CDR2 from the germline V gene are GTSNPN and SVGIG (reference sequence). CDR3 length: 15 amino acids. V was cut by 0 bases and J by 6 bases, with 17 bases left in between. CDR3: CAWSVRLGEQDGYTF. The CDR3 nucleotides are TGTGCCTGGAGTGTACGATTGGGGGAACAGGATGGCTACACCTTC.

The chain joins TRBV28 to TRBJ2-1, with 7 bases that match TRBD2. The junction had 8 bases not matched to a gene; V was cut back by 5 bases and J by 13 bases. CDR3 length equals 12 residues. CDR1 MDHEN and CDR2 SYDVKM come from the germline V gene. Here the CDR3 DNA reads TGTGCCAGCAGTCTTCTAGCGGAGGTTCAGTTCTTC. Protein: CASSLLAEVQFF.

The rearrangement uses TRBV7-9 and TRBJ2-1, with D hard to call. The CDR3 consists of 11 residues. V lost 2 bases and J 7 bases, leaving 3 bases between the germline ends. Germline V gives CDR1 SEHNR, CDR2 FQNEAQ (reference sequence). The CDR3 DNA reads TGTGCCAGCAGCTTACCAAATGAGCAGTTCTTC. The encoded protein is CASSLPNEQFF. Using reference TRBV7-9 and TRBJ2-1 for the parts outside the CDR3, the full variable domain is DTGVSQNPRHKITKRGQNVTFRCDPISEHNRLYWYRQTLGQGPEFLTYFQNEAQLEKSRLLSDRFSAERPKGSFSTLEIQRTEQGDSAMYLCASSLPNEQFFGPGTRLTVL.